The text below deals with one TCR beta chain. Its target antigen remains unknown. Qualities for individual bases were not recorded, and no much larger clone is one base off. The immunoSEQ Assay, a bias-controlled multiplex PCR, was used to amplify TCRbeta CDR3 regions from genomic DNA. The authors' analysis ran thus. The number of nucleated cells in each sample was estimated by amplification of reference gene primers within the assay. To quantify the absolute abundance of each unique TCRbeta CDR3 rearrangement, sequence reads were collapsed and filtered. For each sample, productive Simpson clonality was calculated as the square root of Simpson's diversity index across productive rearrangements. Held by TCRdb, this immuneACCESS table contains in-frame sequences only and omits some clones. Under half of the omission traces to an unresolved V gene where checked; the cause of the rest is unknown. V and J calls and clone size are given by that table; D and trimming were obtained from the DNA. Recorded for this sample are 100,000 to 120,000 clones; more than 70% of them occurred a single time. Clones ranked in the top ten supply 3% to 4% of the sample.

This entry comes from a study of blood T cell repertoires in COVID-19 (dated by TCRdb to between 2020 and 2021). Some background on the complete study: Collaborator samples came from the United States, Italy and Spain and covered acute and convalescent phases of COVID-19. The dataset comprised deeply sampled blood TCRbeta repertoires from subjects exposed to, actively infected with, or recovered from COVID-19. Where available, HLA class I and class II types were obtained from metadata supplied by the sample provider rather than from assay-based typing. The repertoires were released in a freely available public database intended as a resource for research on the immune response to SARS-CoV-2. The prospective study material was composed of cDNA or gDNA derived from T cells, B-cell-depleted T cells, or PBMCs. Sample metadata almost always included a de-identified subject ID, COVID-19 status, age in years and sex. Samples came from the ongoing ImmuneRACE study (first 160 participants) plus 1,254 subjects from 6 global collaborators. What the work shows at the level of the full study, not this receptor alone: Clinical and demographic metadata were provided uncurated, with the amount varying by source and participant.

Whole blood was collected in K2EDTA tubes by collaborating institutions according to the institutions' own protocols. For TCRbeta analysis, collaborators shipped samples as frozen whole blood, isolated PBMCs, or DNA extracted from either of those sample types. The source of this sequence is a woman aged 50 to 65 with acute or convalescent COVID-19. The material sequenced was peripheral blood.

Here is the DNA: TGTGCCAGCAGCCAAGCTCCCTTAGCGGGAGGAGCCTACAATGAGCAGTTCTTC. Its amino acids are CASSQAPLAGGAYNEQFF. The sequence joins TRBV4-2 to TRBJ2-1, with 10 junctional bases fitting TRBD2. The CDR1 and CDR2 encoded by the germline V gene are LGHNA and YNFKEQ. Clipping removes 1 base from V and 2 bases from J, with 8 as the unmatched junction base count. The CDR3 runs 18 residues from the cysteine to the phenylalanine. The only DNA kept is the CDR3, 54 bases in frame from the first base.